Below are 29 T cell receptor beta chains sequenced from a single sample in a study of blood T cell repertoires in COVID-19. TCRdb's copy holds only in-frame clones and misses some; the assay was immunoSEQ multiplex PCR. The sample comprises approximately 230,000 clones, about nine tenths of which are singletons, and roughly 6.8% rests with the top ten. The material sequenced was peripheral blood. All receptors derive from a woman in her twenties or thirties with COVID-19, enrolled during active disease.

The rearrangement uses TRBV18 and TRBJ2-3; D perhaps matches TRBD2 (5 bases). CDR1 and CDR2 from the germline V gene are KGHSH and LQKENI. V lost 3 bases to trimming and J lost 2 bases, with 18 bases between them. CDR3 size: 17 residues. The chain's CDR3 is CASSPSQRSPFTDTQYF. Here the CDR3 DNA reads TGTGCCAGCTCACCCTCCCAGCGGAGCCCATTCACAGATACGCAGTATTTT. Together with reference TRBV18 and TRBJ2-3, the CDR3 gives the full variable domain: NAGVMQNPRHLVRRRGQEARLRCSPMKGHSHVYWYRQLPEEGLKFMVYLQKENIIDESGMPKERFSAEFPKEGPSILRIQQVVRGDSAAYFCASSPSQRSPFTDTQYFGPGTRLTVL.

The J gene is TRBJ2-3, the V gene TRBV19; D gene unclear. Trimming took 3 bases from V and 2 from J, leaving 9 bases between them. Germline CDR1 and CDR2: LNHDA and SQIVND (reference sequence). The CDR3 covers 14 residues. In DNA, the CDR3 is TGTGCCAGTAGTATTACTATAGACACAGATACGCAGTATTTT. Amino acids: CASSITIDTDTQYF.

This CDR3 is CASSQDRYREDNEQFF. The CDR3 DNA sequence: TGCGCCAGCAGCCAGGATCGGTATCGTGAGGACAATGAGCAGTTCTTC. The chain links TRBV4-1 to TRBJ2-1; D call uncertain. The V end lost 3 bases, the J end lost 5 bases, and 17 bases lay between the germline ends. The CDR3 spans 16 residues. Germline V lookup: CDR1 MGHRA, CDR2 YSYEKL.

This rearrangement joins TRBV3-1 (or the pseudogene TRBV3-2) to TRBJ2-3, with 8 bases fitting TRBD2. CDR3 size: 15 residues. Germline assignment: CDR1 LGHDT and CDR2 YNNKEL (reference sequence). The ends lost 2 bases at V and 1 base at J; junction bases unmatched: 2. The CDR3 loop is CASSQFSGGTDTQYF. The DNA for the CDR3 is TGTGCCAGCAGCCAATTTAGCGGGGGCACAGATACGCAGTATTTT.

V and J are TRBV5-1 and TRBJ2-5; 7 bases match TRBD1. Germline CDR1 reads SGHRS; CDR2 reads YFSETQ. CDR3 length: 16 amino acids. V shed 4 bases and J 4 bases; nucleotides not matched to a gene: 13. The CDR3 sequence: CASSGGQALRGETQYF. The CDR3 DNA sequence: TGCGCCAGCAGCGGCGGACAGGCTCTTAGAGGAGAGACCCAGTACTTC.

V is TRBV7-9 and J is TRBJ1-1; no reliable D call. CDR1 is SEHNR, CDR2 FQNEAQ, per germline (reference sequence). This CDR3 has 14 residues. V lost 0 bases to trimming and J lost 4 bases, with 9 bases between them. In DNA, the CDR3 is TGTGCCAGCAGCTTAGCAGGAGTAGTCACTGAAGCTTTCTTT. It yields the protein CASSLAGVVTEAFF.

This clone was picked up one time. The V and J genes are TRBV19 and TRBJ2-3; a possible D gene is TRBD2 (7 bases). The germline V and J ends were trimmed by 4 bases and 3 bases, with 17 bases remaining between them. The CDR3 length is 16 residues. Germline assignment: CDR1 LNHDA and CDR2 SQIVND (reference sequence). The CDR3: CASSSRAGEGTDTQYF. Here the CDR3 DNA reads TGTGCCAGTAGTAGTAGGGCAGGGGAGGGAACAGATACGCAGTATTTT.

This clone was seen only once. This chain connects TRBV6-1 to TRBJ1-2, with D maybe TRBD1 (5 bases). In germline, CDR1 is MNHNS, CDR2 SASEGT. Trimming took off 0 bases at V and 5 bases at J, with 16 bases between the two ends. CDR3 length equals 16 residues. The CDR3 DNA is TGTGCCAGCAGTGAAGCGCACAATTCAGGGCGGTATGGCTACACCTTC. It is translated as CASSEAHNSGRYGYTF.

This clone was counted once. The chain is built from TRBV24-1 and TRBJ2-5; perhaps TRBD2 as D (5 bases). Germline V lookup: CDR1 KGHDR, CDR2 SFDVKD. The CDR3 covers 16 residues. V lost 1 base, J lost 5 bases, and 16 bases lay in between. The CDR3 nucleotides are TGTGCCACCAGTGATTTTTTTCGGGGAGCTGGGGAGACCCAGTACTTC. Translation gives CATSDFFRGAGETQYF.

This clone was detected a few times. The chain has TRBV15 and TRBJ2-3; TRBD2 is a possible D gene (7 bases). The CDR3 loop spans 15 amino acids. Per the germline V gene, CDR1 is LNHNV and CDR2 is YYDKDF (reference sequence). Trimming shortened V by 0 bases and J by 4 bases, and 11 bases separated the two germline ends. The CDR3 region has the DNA TGTGCCACCAGCAGAGAAGTGGGGGGGCCAGATACGCAGTATTTT. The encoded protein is CATSREVGGPDTQYF.

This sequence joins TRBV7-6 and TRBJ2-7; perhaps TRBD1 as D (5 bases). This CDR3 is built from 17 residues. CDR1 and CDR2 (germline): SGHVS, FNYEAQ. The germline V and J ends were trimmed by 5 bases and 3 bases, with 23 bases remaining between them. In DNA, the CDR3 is TGTGCCAGCAGCCCCGGGCCAGGCACAGGTAAAAACTACGAGCAGTACTTC. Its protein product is CASSPGPGTGKNYEQYF.

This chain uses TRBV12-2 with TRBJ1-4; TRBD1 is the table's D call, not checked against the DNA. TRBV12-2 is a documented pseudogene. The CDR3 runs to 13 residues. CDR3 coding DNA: TGTGCAAGTCGGCCTAGGGGGAATGAAAAACTGTTTTTT. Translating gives CASRPRGNEKLFF.

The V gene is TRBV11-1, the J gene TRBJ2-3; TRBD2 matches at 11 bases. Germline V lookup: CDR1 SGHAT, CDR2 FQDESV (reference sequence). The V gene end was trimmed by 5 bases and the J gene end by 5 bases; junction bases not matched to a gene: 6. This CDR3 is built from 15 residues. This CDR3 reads CASSRTSGGVDTQYF. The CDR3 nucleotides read TGTGCCAGCAGCCGAACTAGCGGGGGCGTAGATACGCAGTATTTT.

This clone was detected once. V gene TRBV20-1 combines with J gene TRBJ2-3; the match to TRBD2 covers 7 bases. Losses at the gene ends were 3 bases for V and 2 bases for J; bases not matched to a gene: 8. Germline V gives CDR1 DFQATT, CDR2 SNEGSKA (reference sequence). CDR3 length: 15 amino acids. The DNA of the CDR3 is TGCAGTGCTAGTTTCCTAGCGGACCTCACAGATACGCAGTATTTT. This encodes CSASFLADLTDTQYF.

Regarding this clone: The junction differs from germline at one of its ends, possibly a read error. CDR3 amino acids: CSVEGVGGSEQFF. As DNA, the CDR3 is TGCAGCGTGGAAGGGGTCGGCGGATCTGAGCAGTTCTTC. The genes are TRBV29-1 and TRBJ2-1; a weak D match, TRBD1 (5 bases). The CDR3 is made up of 13 amino acids. Germline CDR1 reads SQVTM; CDR2 reads ANQGSEA.

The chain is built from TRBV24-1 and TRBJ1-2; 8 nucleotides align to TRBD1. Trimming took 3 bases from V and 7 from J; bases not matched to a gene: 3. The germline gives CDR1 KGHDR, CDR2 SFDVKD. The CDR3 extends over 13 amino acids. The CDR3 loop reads CATSDTGGGGYTF. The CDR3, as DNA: TGTGCCACCAGTGATACAGGGGGAGGTGGCTACACCTTC.

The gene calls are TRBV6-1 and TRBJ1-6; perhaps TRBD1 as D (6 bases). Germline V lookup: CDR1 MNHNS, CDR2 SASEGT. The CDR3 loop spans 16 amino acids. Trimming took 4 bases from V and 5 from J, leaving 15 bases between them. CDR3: CASSAETQGNNSPLHF. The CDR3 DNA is TGTGCCAGCAGTGCCGAGACCCAGGGGAATAATTCACCCCTCCACTTT.

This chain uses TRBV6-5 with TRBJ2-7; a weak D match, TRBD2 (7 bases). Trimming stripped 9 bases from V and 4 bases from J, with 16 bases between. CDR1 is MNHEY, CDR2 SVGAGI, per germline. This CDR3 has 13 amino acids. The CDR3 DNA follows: TGTGCCAGTCGAGCGGGGACAACTTACGAGCAGTACTTC. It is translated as CASRAGTTYEQYF.

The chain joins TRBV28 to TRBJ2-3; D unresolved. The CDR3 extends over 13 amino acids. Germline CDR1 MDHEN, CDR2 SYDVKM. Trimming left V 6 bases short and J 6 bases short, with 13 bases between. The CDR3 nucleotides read TGTGCCAGCAGCCCGTATACTCGGGATACGCAGTATTTT. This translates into CASSPYTRDTQYF.

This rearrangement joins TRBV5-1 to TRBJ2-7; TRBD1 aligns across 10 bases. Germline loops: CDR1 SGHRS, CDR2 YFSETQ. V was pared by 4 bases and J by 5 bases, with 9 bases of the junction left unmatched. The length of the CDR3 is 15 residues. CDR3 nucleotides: TGCGCCAGCAGCAGGGACCGGGACAGGGGCCACGAGCAGTACTTC. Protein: CASSRDRDRGHEQYF.

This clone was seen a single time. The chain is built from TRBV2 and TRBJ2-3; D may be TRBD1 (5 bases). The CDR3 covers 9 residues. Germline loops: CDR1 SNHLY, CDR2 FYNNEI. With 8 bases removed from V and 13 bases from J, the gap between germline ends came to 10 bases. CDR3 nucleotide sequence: TGTGCCAGCTCCCAACAGGAGTATTTT. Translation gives CASSQQEYF.

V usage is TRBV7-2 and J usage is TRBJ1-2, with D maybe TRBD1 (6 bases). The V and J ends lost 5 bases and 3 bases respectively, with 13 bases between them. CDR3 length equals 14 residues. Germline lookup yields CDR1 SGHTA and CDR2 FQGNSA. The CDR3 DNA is TGTGCCAGCAGCCCCGCTGGGGGCTACTATGGCTACACCTTC. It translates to CASSPAGGYYGYTF.

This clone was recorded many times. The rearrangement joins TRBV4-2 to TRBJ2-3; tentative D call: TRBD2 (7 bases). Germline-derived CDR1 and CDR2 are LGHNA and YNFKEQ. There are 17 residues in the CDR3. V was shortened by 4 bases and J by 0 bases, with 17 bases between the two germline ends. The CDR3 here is CASSLAQGGGSTDTQYF. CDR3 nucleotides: TGTGCCAGCAGCCTCGCGCAAGGGGGGGGAAGCACAGATACGCAGTATTTT.

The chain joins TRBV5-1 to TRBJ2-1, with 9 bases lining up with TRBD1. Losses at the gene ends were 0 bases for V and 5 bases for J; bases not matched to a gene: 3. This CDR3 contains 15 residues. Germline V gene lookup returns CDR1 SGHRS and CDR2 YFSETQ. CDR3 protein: CASSLGDRADNEQFF. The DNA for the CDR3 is TGCGCCAGCAGCTTGGGGGACAGGGCGGACAATGAGCAGTTCTTC.

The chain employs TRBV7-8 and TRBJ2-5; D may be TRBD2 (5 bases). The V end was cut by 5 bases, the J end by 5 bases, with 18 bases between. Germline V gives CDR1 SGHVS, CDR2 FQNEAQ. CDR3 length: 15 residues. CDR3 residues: CASSPLRVRGETQYF. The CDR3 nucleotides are TGTGCCAGCAGCCCCCTCCGGGTCAGAGGGGAGACCCAGTACTTC.

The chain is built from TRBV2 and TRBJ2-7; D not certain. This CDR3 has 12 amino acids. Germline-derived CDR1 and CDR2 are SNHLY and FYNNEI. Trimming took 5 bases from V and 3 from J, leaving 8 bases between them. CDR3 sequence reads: CASSRTNYEQYV. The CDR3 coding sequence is TGTGCCAGCAGTCGAACTAACTACGAGCAGTACGTC.

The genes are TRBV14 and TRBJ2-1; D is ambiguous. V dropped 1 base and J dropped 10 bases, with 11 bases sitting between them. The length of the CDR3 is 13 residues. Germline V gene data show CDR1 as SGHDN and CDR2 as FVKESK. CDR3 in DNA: TGTGCCAGCAGCCAAGTTTTTTCCGGGGAGCAGTTCTTC. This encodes CASSQVFSGEQFF. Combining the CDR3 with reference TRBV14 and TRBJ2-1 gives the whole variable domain EAGVTQFPSHSVIEKGQTVTLRCDPISGHDNLYWYRRVMGKEIKFLLHFVKESKQDESGMPNNRFLAERTGGTYSTLKVQPAELEDSGVYFCASSQVFSGEQFFGPGTRLTVL.

This chain's CDR3 is CASSYSRGIDEQYF. DNA of the CDR3: TGTGCCAGCAGTTACTCCAGGGGGATCGACGAGCAGTACTTC. This sequence joins TRBV6-5 and TRBJ2-7, with 7 bases that match TRBD1. The CDR3 contains 14 residues. Germline CDR1 reads MNHEY; CDR2 reads SVGAGI. V was pared by 0 bases and J by 5 bases, with 4 bases of the junction left unmatched.

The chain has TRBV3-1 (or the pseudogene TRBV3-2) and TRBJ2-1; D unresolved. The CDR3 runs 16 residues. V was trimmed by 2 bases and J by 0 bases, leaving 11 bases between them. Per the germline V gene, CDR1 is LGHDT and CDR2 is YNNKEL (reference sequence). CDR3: CASSQRALPSYNEQFF. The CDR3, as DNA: TGTGCCAGCAGCCAACGAGCCCTACCCTCCTACAATGAGCAGTTCTTC.